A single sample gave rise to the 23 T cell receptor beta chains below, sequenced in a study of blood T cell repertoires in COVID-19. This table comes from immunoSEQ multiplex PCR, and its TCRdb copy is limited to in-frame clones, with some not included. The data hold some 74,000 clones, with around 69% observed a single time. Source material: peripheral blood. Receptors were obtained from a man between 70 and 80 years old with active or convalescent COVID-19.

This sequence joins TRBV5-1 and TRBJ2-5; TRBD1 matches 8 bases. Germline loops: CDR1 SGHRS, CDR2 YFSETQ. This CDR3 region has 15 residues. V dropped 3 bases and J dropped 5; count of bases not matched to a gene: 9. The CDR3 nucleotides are TGCGCCAGCAGCTACACCCAGGGGGCGCGTGAGACCCAGTACTTC. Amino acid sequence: CASSYTQGARETQYF.

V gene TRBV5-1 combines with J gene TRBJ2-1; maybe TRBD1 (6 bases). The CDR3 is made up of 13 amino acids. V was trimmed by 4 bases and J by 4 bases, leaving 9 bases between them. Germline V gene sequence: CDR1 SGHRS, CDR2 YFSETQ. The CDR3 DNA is TGCGCCAGCAGCCCGACAGGATACAATGAGCAGTTCTTC. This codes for CASSPTGYNEQFF.

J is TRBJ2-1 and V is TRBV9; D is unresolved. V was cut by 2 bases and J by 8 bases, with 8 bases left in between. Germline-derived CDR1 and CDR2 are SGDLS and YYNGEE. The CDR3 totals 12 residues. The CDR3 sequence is CASSVSRDEQFF. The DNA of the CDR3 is TGTGCCAGCAGCGTTTCCCGCGATGAGCAGTTCTTC. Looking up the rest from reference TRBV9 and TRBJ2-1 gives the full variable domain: DSGVTQTPKHLITATGQRVTLRCSPRSGDLSVYWYQQSLDQGLQFLIQYYNGEERAKGNILERFSAQQFPDLHSELNLSSLELGDSALYFCASSVSRDEQFFGPGTRLTVL.

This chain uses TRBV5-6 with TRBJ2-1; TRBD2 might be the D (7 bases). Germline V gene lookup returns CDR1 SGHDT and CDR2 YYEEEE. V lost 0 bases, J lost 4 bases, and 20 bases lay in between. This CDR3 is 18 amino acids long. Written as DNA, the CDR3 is TGTGCCAGCAGCTTGGTGTCGATGCGGGGGCTCTGGTACAATGAGCAGTTCTTC. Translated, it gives CASSLVSMRGLWYNEQFF.

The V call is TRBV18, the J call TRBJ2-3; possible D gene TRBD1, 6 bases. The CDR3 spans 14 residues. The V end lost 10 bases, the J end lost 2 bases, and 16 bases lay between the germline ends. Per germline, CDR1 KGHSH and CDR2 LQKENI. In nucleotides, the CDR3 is TGTGCCACCACCGATCAGGGGCCCACAGATACGCAGTATTTT. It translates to CATTDQGPTDTQYF.

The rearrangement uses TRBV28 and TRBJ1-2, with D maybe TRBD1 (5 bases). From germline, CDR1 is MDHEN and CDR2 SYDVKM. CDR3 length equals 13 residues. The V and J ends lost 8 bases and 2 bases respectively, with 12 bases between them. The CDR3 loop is CASSYPGNYGYTF. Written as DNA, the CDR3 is TGTGCCAGCTCTTACCCAGGGAACTATGGCTACACCTTC.

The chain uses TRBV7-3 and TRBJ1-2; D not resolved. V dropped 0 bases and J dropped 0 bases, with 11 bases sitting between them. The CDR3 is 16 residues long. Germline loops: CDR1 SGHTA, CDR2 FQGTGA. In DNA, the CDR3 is TGTGCCAGCAGCTTAACAGGCGGAGAATCTAACTATGGCTACACCTTC. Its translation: CASSLTGGESNYGYTF.

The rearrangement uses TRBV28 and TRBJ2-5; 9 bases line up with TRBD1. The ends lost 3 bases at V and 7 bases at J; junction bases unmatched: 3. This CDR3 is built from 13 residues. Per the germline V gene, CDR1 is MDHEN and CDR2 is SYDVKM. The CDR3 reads CASSFSGQGTQYF. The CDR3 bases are TGTGCCAGCAGTTTTTCGGGACAGGGGACCCAGTACTTC.

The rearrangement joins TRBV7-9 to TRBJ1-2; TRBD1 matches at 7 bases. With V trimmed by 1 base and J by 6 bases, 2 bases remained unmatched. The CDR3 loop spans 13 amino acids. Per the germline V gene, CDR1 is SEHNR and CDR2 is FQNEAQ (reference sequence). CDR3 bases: TGTGCCAGCAGCTTAGGGGACAGTGATGGCTACACCTTC. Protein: CASSLGDSDGYTF.

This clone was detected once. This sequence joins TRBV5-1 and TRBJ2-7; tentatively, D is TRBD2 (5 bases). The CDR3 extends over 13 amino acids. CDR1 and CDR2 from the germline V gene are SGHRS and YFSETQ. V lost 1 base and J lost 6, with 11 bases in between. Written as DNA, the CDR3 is TGCGCCAGCAGCTTGAGGTCCGGAGGCGAGCAGTACTTC. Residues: CASSLRSGGEQYF.

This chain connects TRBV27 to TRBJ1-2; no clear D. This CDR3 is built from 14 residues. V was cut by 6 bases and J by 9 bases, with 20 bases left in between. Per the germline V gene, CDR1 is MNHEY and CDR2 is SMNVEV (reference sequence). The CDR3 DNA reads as TGTGCCAGCAGCCCCCTCCCCCCGGCGGTGCGCTACACCTTC. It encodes CASSPLPPAVRYTF.

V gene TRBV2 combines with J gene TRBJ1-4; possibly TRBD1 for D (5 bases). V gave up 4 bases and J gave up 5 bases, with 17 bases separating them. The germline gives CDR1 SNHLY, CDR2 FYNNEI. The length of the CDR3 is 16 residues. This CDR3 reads CASSGGRWGKNEKLFF. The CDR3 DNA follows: TGTGCCAGCAGTGGGGGGAGGTGGGGTAAAAATGAAAAACTGTTTTTT. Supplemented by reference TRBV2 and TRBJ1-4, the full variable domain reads EPEVTQTPSHQVTQMGQEVILRCVPISNHLYFYWYRQILGQKVEFLVSFYNNEISEKSEIFDDQFSVERPDGSNFTLKIRSTKLEDSAMYFCASSGGRWGKNEKLFFGSGTQLSVL.

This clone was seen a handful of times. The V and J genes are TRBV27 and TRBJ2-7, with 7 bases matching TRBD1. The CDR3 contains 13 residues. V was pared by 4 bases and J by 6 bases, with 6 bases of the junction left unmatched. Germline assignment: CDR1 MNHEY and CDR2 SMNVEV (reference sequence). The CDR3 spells CASSSRQGSEQYF. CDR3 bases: TGTGCCAGCAGTTCTCGACAGGGTTCCGAGCAGTACTTC.

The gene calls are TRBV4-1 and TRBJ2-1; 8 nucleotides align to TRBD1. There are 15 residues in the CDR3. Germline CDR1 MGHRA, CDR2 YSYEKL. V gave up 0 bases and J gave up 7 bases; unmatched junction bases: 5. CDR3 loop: CASSQDGDRGNEQFF. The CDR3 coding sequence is TGCGCCAGCAGCCAAGACGGAGACAGGGGAAATGAGCAGTTCTTC.

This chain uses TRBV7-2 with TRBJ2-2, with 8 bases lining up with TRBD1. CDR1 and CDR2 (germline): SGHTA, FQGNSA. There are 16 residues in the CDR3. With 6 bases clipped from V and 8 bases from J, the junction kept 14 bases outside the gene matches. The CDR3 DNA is TGTGCCAGCAGTCATCCTTTTAGACAGGGGCGGGGGGAGCTGTTTTTT. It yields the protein CASSHPFRQGRGELFF.

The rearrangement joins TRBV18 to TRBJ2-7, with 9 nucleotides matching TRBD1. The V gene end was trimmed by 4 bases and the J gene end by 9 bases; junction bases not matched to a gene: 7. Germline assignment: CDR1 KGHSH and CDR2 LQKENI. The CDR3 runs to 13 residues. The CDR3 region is CASSQDRGVRQYF. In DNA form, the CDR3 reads TGTGCCAGCTCACAGGACAGGGGTGTGCGGCAGTACTTC.

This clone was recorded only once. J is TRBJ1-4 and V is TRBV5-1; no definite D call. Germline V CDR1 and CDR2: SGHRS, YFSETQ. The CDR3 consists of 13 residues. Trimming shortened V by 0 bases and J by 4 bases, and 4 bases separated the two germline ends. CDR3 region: CASSLVLNEKLFF. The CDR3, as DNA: TGCGCCAGCAGCTTGGTCCTTAATGAAAAACTGTTTTTT.

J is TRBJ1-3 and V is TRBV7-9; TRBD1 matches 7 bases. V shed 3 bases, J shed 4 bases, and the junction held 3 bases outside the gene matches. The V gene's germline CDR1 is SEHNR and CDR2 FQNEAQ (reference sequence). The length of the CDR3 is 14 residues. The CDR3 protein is CASSFRQGGNTIYF. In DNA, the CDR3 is TGTGCCAGCAGCTTCCGACAGGGAGGAAACACCATATATTTT. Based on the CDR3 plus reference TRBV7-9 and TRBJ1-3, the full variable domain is DTGVSQNPRHKITKRGQNVTFRCDPISEHNRLYWYRQTLGQGPEFLTYFQNEAQLEKSRLLSDRFSAERPKGSFSTLEIQRTEQGDSAMYLCASSFRQGGNTIYFGEGSWLTVV.

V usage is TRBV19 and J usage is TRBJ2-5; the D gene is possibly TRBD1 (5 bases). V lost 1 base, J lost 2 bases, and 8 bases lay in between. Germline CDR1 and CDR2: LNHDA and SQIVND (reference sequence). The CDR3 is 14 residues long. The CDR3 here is CASSIVPGQETQYF. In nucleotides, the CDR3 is TGTGCCAGTAGTATAGTCCCAGGGCAAGAGACCCAGTACTTC.

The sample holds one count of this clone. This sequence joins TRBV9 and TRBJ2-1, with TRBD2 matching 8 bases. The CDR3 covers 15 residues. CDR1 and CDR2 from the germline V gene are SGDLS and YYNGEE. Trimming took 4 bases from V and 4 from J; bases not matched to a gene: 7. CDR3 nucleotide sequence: TGTGCCAGCAGCCCGGGGACTAGTTCTTACAATGAGCAGTTCTTC. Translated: CASSPGTSSYNEQFF.

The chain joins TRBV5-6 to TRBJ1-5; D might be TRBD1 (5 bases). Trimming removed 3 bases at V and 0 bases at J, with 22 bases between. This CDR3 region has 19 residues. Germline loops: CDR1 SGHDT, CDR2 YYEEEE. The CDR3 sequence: CASSSKGMRGGYSNQPQHF. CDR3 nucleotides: TGTGCCAGCAGCTCTAAGGGTATGCGGGGGGGGTATAGCAATCAGCCCCAGCATTTT.

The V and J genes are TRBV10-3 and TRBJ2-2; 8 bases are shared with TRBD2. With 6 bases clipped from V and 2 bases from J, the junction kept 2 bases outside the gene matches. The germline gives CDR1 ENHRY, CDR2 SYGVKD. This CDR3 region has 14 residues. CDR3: CAISGGGNTGELFF. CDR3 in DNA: TGTGCCATCAGCGGGGGGGGAAACACCGGGGAGCTGTTTTTT.

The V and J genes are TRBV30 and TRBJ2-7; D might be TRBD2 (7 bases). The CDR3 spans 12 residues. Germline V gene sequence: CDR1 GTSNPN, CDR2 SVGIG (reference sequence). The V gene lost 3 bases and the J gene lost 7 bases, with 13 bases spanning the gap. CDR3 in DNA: TGTGCCTGGAGCGGGGGGCGGGCGGAGCAGTACTTC. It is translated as CAWSGGRAEQYF.